This T cell receptor beta chain originates from a study of CD8+ T cells in alopecia areata. Study information: The protocol delivered tofacitinib for 6 to 18 months, then withdrew it for 6 months.

Treatment defined: oral pan-JAK inhibitor, 5-10 mg twice daily. This CDR3 spans 12 amino acids. Deletions cut 5 bases from V and 4 bases from J, with 8 bases between. The germline gives CDR1 LGHNA, CDR2 YNFKEQ. Sequencing relied on a cDNA template that was reverse transcribed from extracted RNA. The repertoire was sequenced with immunoSEQ multiplex PCR; TCRdb's copy has only in-frame clones and lacks some. The data hold 190,000 or so clones, with over 45% observed a single time. V usage is TRBV4-2 and J usage is TRBJ1-1; perhaps TRBD1 as D (5 bases). The specimen comprised CD4+ T cells sorted from blood, sampled at week 24, from a patient treated with tofacitinib. The receptor comes from a human donor with alopecia areata. Here the CDR3 reads CASSRRGTEAFF. The CDR3 region has the DNA TGTGCCAGCAGCAGAAGGGGCACTGAAGCTTTCTTT.